This T cell receptor (beta chain) was found in a study of neurological immune-mediated disorders. Findings of the study overall: Among 34 multiple sclerosis patients, phylogenetic grouping put the repertoires of 18 into a single related-CDR3 cluster, a possible signature.

TCRdb reprocessed the 5' RACE reads via MiXCR and lists one record per CDR3 protein. The data contain around 50,000 distinct CDR3 sequences, 3.8% of them singletons. Deletions cut 4 bases from V and 1 base from J, with 11 bases between. Germline V gene sequence: CDR1 SGHTS, CDR2 YDEGEE. CDR3 length equals 14 residues. This clonotype was seen ten or more times. The antigen remains undetermined. The sequenced sample consisted of PBMCs. This rearrangement joins TRBV5-8 to TRBJ1-1; D possibly corresponds to TRBD1 (5 bases). The receptor's source is a man aged 55 to 70 with multiple sclerosis. This CDR3 reads CASSPRGWNTEAFF. The CDR3 bases are TGTGCCAGCAGCCCGCGGGGGTGGAACACTGAAGCTTTCTTT. Full variable domain (remainder filled in from reference TRBV5-8 and TRBJ1-1): EAGVTQSPTHLIKTRGQQATLRCSPISGHTSVYWYQQALGLGLQFLLWYDEGEERNRGNFPPRFSGRQFPNYSSELNVNALELEDSALYLCASSPRGWNTEAFFGQGTRLTVV.